Below, 26 T cell receptor beta chains from the same sample are listed, as sequenced in a study of blood T cell repertoires in COVID-19. Sequenced by immunoSEQ multiplex PCR; TCRdb stores in-frame clones only, minus some. The sample contains around 160,000 clones, roughly 84% of which appear only once. Material for sequencing was PBMCs or T cells enriched from blood (not recorded which). These TCRs come from a woman aged 50 to 60 who had been exposed to COVID-19.

The chain joins TRBV30 to TRBJ2-3; D might be TRBD1 (6 bases). Trimming left V 3 bases short and J 0 bases short, with 13 bases between. The length of the CDR3 is 15 residues. From germline, CDR1 is GTSNPN and CDR2 SVGIG (reference sequence). The CDR3 sequence: CAWSHTGSSTDTQYF. CDR3 DNA sequence: TGTGCCTGGAGCCACACAGGGTCTAGCACAGATACGCAGTATTTT.

The rearrangement joins TRBV6-4 to TRBJ2-1; a weak D match, TRBD2 (6 bases). V gave up 0 bases and J gave up 7 bases, with 13 bases separating them. This CDR3 is 15 amino acids long. Germline CDR1 and CDR2: MRHNA and SNTAGT. The CDR3 spells CASSDSGGTVNEQFF. The CDR3 coding sequence is TGTGCCAGCAGTGACTCTGGCGGGACTGTGAATGAGCAGTTCTTC.

The chain combines TRBV7-9 with TRBJ2-1; TRBD1 matches at 8 bases. Germline V gene sequence: CDR1 SEHNR, CDR2 FQNEAQ (reference sequence). There are 17 residues in the CDR3. V trimming: 5 bases; J trimming: 5 bases; junction bases outside the gene matches: 14. CDR3 loop: CASSQVTLRQGNNEQFF. The DNA for the CDR3 is TGTGCCAGCAGCCAGGTGACGTTGAGACAGGGGAACAATGAGCAGTTCTTC.

The V call is TRBV5-4, the J call TRBJ1-1, with TRBD1 matching 7 bases. Germline assignment: CDR1 SGHNT and CDR2 YYREEE (reference sequence). V dropped 5 bases and J dropped 6; count of bases not matched to a gene: 10. CDR3 length: 14 amino acids. The CDR3 reads CASRGDRVGAEAFF. The DNA for the CDR3 is TGTGCCAGCAGGGGCGACAGGGTCGGGGCTGAAGCTTTCTTT. Drawing the rest from reference TRBV5-4 and TRBJ1-1, the complete variable domain is ETGVTQSPTHLIKTRGQQVTLRCSSQSGHNTVSWYQQALGQGPQFIFQYYREEENGRGNFPPRFSGLQFPNYSSELNVNALELDDSALYLCASRGDRVGAEAFFGQGTRLTVV.

This chain joins TRBV4-3 and TRBJ2-6; 9 bases fit TRBD1. CDR3 size: 18 residues. Germline V gene data show CDR1 as LGHNA and CDR2 as YSLEER. V lost 4 bases and J lost 4; bases outside the gene matches: 11. CDR3: CASSRSPGTGTGANVLTF. The CDR3 nucleotides are TGCGCCAGCAGCCGCTCCCCCGGGACAGGGACCGGGGCCAACGTCCTGACTTTC.

The V gene is TRBV3-1 (or the pseudogene TRBV3-2), the J gene TRBJ1-5; D possibly corresponds to TRBD1 (6 bases). Germline values: CDR1 LGHDT, CDR2 YNNKEL (reference sequence). The CDR3 sequence is 14 residues long. The germline V and J ends were trimmed by 5 bases and 7 bases, with 15 bases remaining between them. As DNA, the CDR3 is TGTGCCAGCAGCGCGGACAGATCAGGACAGCCCCAGCATTTT. Protein sequence: CASSADRSGQPQHF.

The CDR3: CASSPYRNYGYTF. CDR3 DNA: TGTGCCAGCAGCCCATACAGAAACTATGGCTACACCTTC. The chain has TRBV14 and TRBJ1-2; no reliable D call. CDR3 length equals 13 residues. Germline-derived CDR1 and CDR2 are SGHDN and FVKESK. Trimming removed 4 bases at V and 2 bases at J, with 8 bases between.

V usage is TRBV5-1 and J usage is TRBJ2-2; TRBD1 matches at 7 bases. V lost 4 bases and J lost 8; bases outside the gene matches: 5. The CDR3 has 13 amino acids. In germline, CDR1 is SGHRS, CDR2 YFSETQ. CDR3 loop: CASSRTGSGELFF. CDR3 DNA sequence: TGCGCCAGCAGCAGGACAGGTTCGGGGGAGCTGTTTTTT.

V usage is TRBV2 and J usage is TRBJ2-3, with 13 positions matching TRBD2. The CDR3 contains 15 residues. V lost 4 bases and J lost 6; bases outside the gene matches: 4. Per the germline V gene, CDR1 is SNHLY and CDR2 is FYNNEI. The CDR3 loop reads CASSVELAGGDTQYF. CDR3 nucleotide sequence: TGTGCCAGCAGTGTTGAACTAGCGGGAGGGGATACGCAGTATTTT.

The rearrangement links TRBV3-1 (or the pseudogene TRBV3-2) to TRBJ2-5, with D unclear. The length of the CDR3 is 12 residues. From germline, CDR1 is LGHDT and CDR2 YNNKEL (reference sequence). Trimming removed 5 bases at V and 4 bases at J, with 8 bases between. Here the CDR3 reads CASSISGETQYF. The CDR3 region has the DNA TGTGCCAGCAGCATCTCGGGAGAGACCCAGTACTTC.

This clone occurred a few times. The chain couples TRBV11-3 to TRBJ1-1; no clear D gene. CDR3 size: 14 residues. Per germline, CDR1 SGHNT and CDR2 YENEEA. V gave up 0 bases and J gave up 4 bases, with 9 bases separating them. CDR3 coding DNA: TGTGCCAGCAGCTTAGACGCGGGGATCACTGAAGCTTTCTTT. This translates into CASSLDAGITEAFF.

The V call is TRBV12-5, the J call TRBJ2-5; no clear D. V was shortened by 2 bases and J by 3 bases, with 10 bases between the two germline ends. Germline V CDR1 and CDR2: LGHNT, FRNRAP. The CDR3 consists of 14 residues. CDR3 protein: CASGLFQAKETQYF. The CDR3 DNA reads as TGTGCTAGTGGTTTGTTCCAGGCCAAAGAGACCCAGTACTTC. The full variable domain, rest sourced from reference TRBV12-5 and TRBJ2-5, is DARVTQTPRHKVTEMGQEVTMRCQPILGHNTVFWYRQTMMQGLELLAYFRNRAPLDDSGMPKDRFSAEMPDATLATLKIQPSEPRDSAVYFCASGLFQAKETQYFGPGTRLLVL.

The chain uses TRBV6-5 and TRBJ2-1; D is perhaps TRBD2 (6 bases). Germline V gene lookup returns CDR1 MNHEY and CDR2 SVGAGI. The ends were cut back, 3 bases at V and 3 bases at J, with 12 bases in the middle. This CDR3 comprises 15 residues. CDR3 in DNA: TGTGCCAGCAGTTATGGGGAGGCGGGCTACAATGAGCAGTTCTTC. Protein: CASSYGEAGYNEQFF.

The genes are TRBV19 and TRBJ2-1; TRBD1 matches at 7 bases. V lost 6 bases and J lost 14; bases outside the gene matches: 10. CDR3 size: 12 residues. CDR1 LNHDA and CDR2 SQIVND come from the germline V gene (reference sequence). The CDR3 loop reads CASSGLDRVKFF. The CDR3 DNA reads TGTGCCAGTAGCGGCCTTGACAGGGTGAAGTTCTTC.

V is TRBV25-1 and J is TRBJ1-2; D might be TRBD1 (5 bases). Trimming cost V 2 bases and J 3 bases, with 10 bases left between them. CDR3 length: 14 amino acids. The germline V gene encodes CDR1 MGHDK and CDR2 SYGVNS. The CDR3 sequence is CASSETGGDYGYTF. For the CDR3, the DNA is TGTGCCAGCAGTGAAACGGGGGGAGACTATGGCTACACCTTC.

CDR3 region: CASSQDKGHYGYTF. Here the CDR3 DNA reads TGTGCCAGCAGCCAAGATAAGGGGCACTATGGCTACACCTTC. The chain couples TRBV14 to TRBJ1-2, with D tentatively TRBD1 (5 bases). The CDR3 runs to 14 residues. V shed 0 bases and J shed 3 bases, with 8 bases lying between them. Looked up from germline, CDR1 is SGHDN and CDR2 is FVKESK.

This chain's CDR3 is CASSVSSWENEQFF. CDR3 DNA sequence: TGTGCCAGCAGCGTTAGTAGCTGGGAGAATGAGCAGTTCTTC. The V call is TRBV9, the J call TRBJ2-1; D is perhaps TRBD2 (5 bases). The germline CDR1 and CDR2 sequences are SGDLS and YYNGEE. The germline V and J ends were trimmed by 2 bases and 7 bases, with 13 bases remaining between them. The CDR3 totals 14 residues. The whole variable domain, filled in from reference TRBV9 and TRBJ2-1, reads DSGVTQTPKHLITATGQRVTLRCSPRSGDLSVYWYQQSLDQGLQFLIQYYNGEERAKGNILERFSAQQFPDLHSELNLSSLELGDSALYFCASSVSSWENEQFFGPGTRLTVL.

The rearrangement uses TRBV7-8 and TRBJ2-1, with 13 bases fitting TRBD2. Trimming at V came to 6 bases and at J to 7 bases, leaving 6 bases not matched to a gene. Germline-derived CDR1 and CDR2 are SGHVS and FQNEAQ. The CDR3 extends over 15 amino acids. CDR3 sequence reads: CASRRTSGSSNEQFF. Here the CDR3 DNA reads TGTGCCAGCAGACGGACTAGCGGGAGTTCGAATGAGCAGTTCTTC.

The chain links TRBV14 to TRBJ2-7; TRBD2 agrees at 7 bases. V shed 4 bases and J 3 bases; nucleotides not matched to a gene: 15. The germline CDR1 and CDR2 sequences are SGHDN and FVKESK. The CDR3 is 17 residues long. This CDR3 reads CASSPAGEGVRNYEQYF. CDR3 nucleotide sequence: TGTGCCAGCAGCCCTGCGGGGGAAGGGGTCCGAAACTACGAGCAGTACTTC.

V is TRBV5-4 and J is TRBJ1-2; TRBD1 matches at 7 bases. Germline values: CDR1 SGHNT, CDR2 YYREEE (reference sequence). The junction had 9 bases not matched to a gene; V was cut back by 3 bases and J by 7 bases. This CDR3 is 14 amino acids long. CDR3 DNA sequence: TGTGCCAGCAGCTATACGTACAGGGGTGGTGGCTACACCTTC. This sequence encodes CASSYTYRGGGYTF. Supplemented by reference TRBV5-4 and TRBJ1-2, the full variable domain reads ETGVTQSPTHLIKTRGQQVTLRCSSQSGHNTVSWYQQALGQGPQFIFQYYREEENGRGNFPPRFSGLQFPNYSSELNVNALELDDSALYLCASSYTYRGGGYTFGSGTRLTVV.

The V and J genes are TRBV9 and TRBJ2-7; D remains unclear. This CDR3 spans 14 amino acids. Germline CDR1 and CDR2: SGDLS and YYNGEE. V dropped 1 base and J dropped 5 bases, with 13 bases sitting between them. CDR3 nucleotides: TGTGCCAGCAGCGTACGGAATCGTCAGGACGAGCAGTACTTC. Its translation: CASSVRNRQDEQYF. Supplemented by reference TRBV9 and TRBJ2-7, the full variable domain reads DSGVTQTPKHLITATGQRVTLRCSPRSGDLSVYWYQQSLDQGLQFLIQYYNGEERAKGNILERFSAQQFPDLHSELNLSSLELGDSALYFCASSVRNRQDEQYFGPGTRLTVT.

The genes are TRBV29-1 and TRBJ2-2; TRBD2 is a possible D gene (6 bases). Germline lookup yields CDR1 SQVTM and CDR2 ANQGSEA. This CDR3 is 16 amino acids long. The V end lost 4 bases, the J end lost 6 bases, and 21 bases lay between the germline ends. CDR3 in DNA: TGCAGCGTTGGGGGGGTGGCTAGTTTCCCCCCCGGGGAGCTGTTTTTT. Translated: CSVGGVASFPPGELFF.

CDR3 DNA: TGCGCCAGCAGTGGGGGGCACGAGCAGTACTTC. It yields the protein CASSGGHEQYF. The chain recombines TRBV10-1 with TRBJ2-7, with a weak D call TRBD1 (6 bases). CDR1 is WNHNN and CDR2 is SYGVQD in the germline V gene (reference sequence). Trimming pared 4 bases from V and 5 bases from J, leaving 6 bases between. CDR3 length: 11 residues.

The V call is TRBV30, the J call TRBJ2-1, with a weak D call TRBD1 (5 bases). The CDR3 is 12 residues long. Trimming left V 2 bases short and J 15 bases short, with 17 bases between. Germline-derived CDR1 and CDR2 are GTSNPN and SVGIG (reference sequence). CDR3 nucleotide sequence: TGTGCCTGGAGTCCGACACAGGAGCACAGGTTCTTC. Translating it yields CAWSPTQEHRFF.

Here the CDR3 DNA reads TGTGCCAGCAGCATGACATATAGCTCCTACGAGCAGTACTTC. Amino acids: CASSMTYSSYEQYF. The J gene is TRBJ2-7, the V gene TRBV7-3; D is ambiguous. The CDR3 length is 14 residues. The V gene lost 5 bases and the J gene lost 0 bases, with 11 bases spanning the gap. Per the germline V gene, CDR1 is SGHTA and CDR2 is FQGTGA.

The chain employs TRBV5-8 and TRBJ2-2, with 10 bases identical to TRBD1. CDR3 size: 15 residues. CDR1 and CDR2 (germline): SGHTS, YDEGEE. J gave up 5 bases and V 5 bases, and 6 bases lay outside the gene matches. The CDR3, as DNA: TGTGCCAGCAGTTCCGGGACAGGGGTTACCGGGGAGCTGTTTTTT. It is translated as CASSSGTGVTGELFF.